This TCR beta chain is from a study of post-analysis software for immune sequencing data. The study's findings and limits: Patients used several TRBV segments, including TRBV5-6, TRBV5-1 and TRBV20-1, more often than controls.

Unique-molecular-identifier-tagged TCR beta cDNA libraries were used. TCRdb reanalysed the PCR reads using MiXCR and keeps one entry per CDR3 protein. This sample has about 820,000 distinct CDR3 sequences, with 53% found just once. This clonotype has a handful of counts. Its specificity is unknown. The CDR3 contains 17 residues. Germline V gene data show CDR1 as SQVTM and CDR2 as ANQGSEA. Losses at the gene ends were 6 bases for V and 0 bases for J; bases not matched to a gene: 12. This sequence originates from a girl between 5 and 17 years old with multiple sclerosis. Sequenced input: blood. The chain employs TRBV29-1 and TRBJ2-7; 12 nucleotides match TRBD1. The CDR3 DNA reads TGCAGCGTGACTTTCCGGGACAGGGGGCGAAGCTCCTACGAGCAGTACTTC. Its protein is CSVTFRDRGRSSYEQYF.